Listed here are 16 T cell receptor beta chains from one sample, sequenced in a study of blood T cell repertoires in COVID-19. TCRdb's copy holds only in-frame clones and misses some; the assay was immunoSEQ multiplex PCR. The table records around 250,000 clones, approximately 85% of them present only once. The specimen sequenced was PBMCs or T cells enriched from blood (not recorded which). The receptors were sampled from a woman aged 45-60 years who had recovered from COVID-19.

The table lists this clone with a count of one. This chain connects TRBV2 to TRBJ1-5, with 7 nucleotides matching TRBD1. From germline, CDR1 is SNHLY and CDR2 FYNNEI. Trimming took 4 bases from V and 1 from J; bases not matched to a gene: 1. The CDR3 covers 14 residues. Written as DNA, the CDR3 is TGTGCCAGCAGTGTACAGGGGAGCAATCAGCCCCAGCATTTT. Its translation is CASSVQGSNQPQHF.

CDR3 bases: TGTGCCAGCTCATCGCCGGGACAGGGGAATGAGCAGTTCTTC. Protein product: CASSSPGQGNEQFF. The chain has TRBV18 and TRBJ2-1, with TRBD1 matching over 10 bases. The CDR3 loop spans 14 amino acids. J was trimmed by 7 bases and V by 5 bases; bases with no gene match: 5. The V gene's germline CDR1 is KGHSH and CDR2 LQKENI.

The chain joins TRBV7-2 to TRBJ2-2; 8 bases are shared with TRBD2. CDR3 length: 17 residues. Germline V lookup: CDR1 SGHTA, CDR2 FQGNSA. V shed 1 base, J shed 1 base, and the junction held 5 bases outside the gene matches. The CDR3 region has the DNA TGTGCCAGCAGCTTAGTTGGGACTAGGGGGAACACCGGGGAGCTGTTTTTT. Translated: CASSLVGTRGNTGELFF.

The chain uses TRBV4-1 and TRBJ2-2; 9 bases fit TRBD2. Looked up from germline, CDR1 is MGHRA and CDR2 is YSYEKL. The V segment lost 5 bases and the J segment 5 bases; nucleotides outside the gene matches: 9. The length of the CDR3 is 16 residues. CDR3 protein: CASSTLAGDGTGELFF. The DNA for the CDR3 is TGCGCCAGCAGCACCTTAGCGGGAGACGGTACCGGGGAGCTGTTTTTT.

Points on this clone: Other nucleotide sequences in the sample specify the same CDR3. The V and J genes are TRBV18 and TRBJ2-7; D is undetermined. The germline V gene encodes CDR1 KGHSH and CDR2 LQKENI. There are 12 residues in the CDR3. Trimming took off 3 bases at V and 0 bases at J, with 3 bases between the two ends. The CDR3 region is CASSPSSYEQYF. The CDR3, as DNA: TGTGCCAGCTCACCTAGCTCCTACGAGCAGTACTTC.

The chain couples TRBV4-1 to TRBJ1-5; maybe TRBD1 (5 bases). This CDR3 contains 13 residues. V was pared by 2 bases and J by 5 bases, with 7 bases between. Germline CDR1 is MGHRA and CDR2 is YSYEKL. This CDR3 is CASSQQGHQPQHF. The CDR3 DNA is TGCGCCAGCAGCCAACAGGGCCATCAGCCCCAGCATTTT.

V gene TRBV9 combines with J gene TRBJ2-1; 8 nucleotides align to TRBD2. Germline CDR1 reads SGDLS; CDR2 reads YYNGEE. The CDR3 spans 18 residues. V was pared by 1 base and J by 1 base, with 10 bases of the junction left unmatched. The CDR3 protein is CASSVSSGTRKSYNEQFF. The CDR3 region has the DNA TGTGCCAGCAGCGTATCGAGCGGGACTAGGAAGTCCTACAATGAGCAGTTCTTC.

The rearrangement links TRBV18 to TRBJ2-6, with D tentatively TRBD1 (6 bases). V was cut by 5 bases and J by 0 bases, with 17 bases left in between. The CDR3 is made up of 18 amino acids. The germline gives CDR1 KGHSH, CDR2 LQKENI. CDR3 DNA: TGTGCCAGCTCATCTGTGGTAGGGGGAAGCTCTGGGGCCAACGTCCTGACTTTC. It encodes CASSSVVGGSSGANVLTF.

The V call is TRBV7-9, the J call TRBJ2-7; D remains ambiguous. V was pared by 5 bases and J by 4 bases, with 15 bases between. In germline, CDR1 is SEHNR, CDR2 FQNEAQ (reference sequence). There are 14 residues in the CDR3. CDR3 residues: CASSPSAVEYEQYF. The DNA for the CDR3 is TGTGCCAGCAGCCCCTCGGCGGTGGAATACGAGCAGTACTTC.

This clone came up a few times. The chain couples TRBV5-6 to TRBJ1-4, with unresolved D. Per the germline V gene, CDR1 is SGHDT and CDR2 is YYEEEE. The CDR3 is 14 amino acids. Trimming left V 4 bases short and J 4 bases short, with 11 bases between. CDR3 nucleotides: TGTGCCAGCAGCGCACCGGAGAGTAATGAAAAACTGTTTTTT. Its translation: CASSAPESNEKLFF.

This clone is a singleton in its sample. V is TRBV7-3 and J is TRBJ2-5, with D tentatively TRBD1 (5 bases). CDR3 length: 14 amino acids. The germline V gene has CDR1 SGHTA and CDR2 FQGTGA. V was cut by 0 bases and J by 5 bases, with 10 bases left in between. CDR3 coding DNA: TGTGCCAGCAGCTTAACAAGTGGGGCGGAGACCCAGTACTTC. Its protein is CASSLTSGAETQYF.

The V call is TRBV19, the J call TRBJ1-5; D gene unclear. This CDR3 contains 14 residues. With 7 bases removed from V and 3 bases from J, the gap between germline ends came to 13 bases. CDR1 LNHDA and CDR2 SQIVND come from the germline V gene (reference sequence). CDR3 region: CASTRRGTNQPQHF. Here the CDR3 DNA reads TGTGCCAGTACCCGACGGGGTACCAATCAGCCCCAGCATTTT.

The V gene is TRBV5-1, the J gene TRBJ2-5, with TRBD2 as a possible D gene (5 bases). Germline CDR1 SGHRS, CDR2 YFSETQ. The CDR3 totals 16 residues. V lost 0 bases and J lost 5, with 17 bases in between. CDR3 region: CASSLERSGGRETQYF. CDR3 nucleotide sequence: TGCGCCAGCAGCTTGGAGCGTTCCGGAGGACGGGAGACCCAGTACTTC.

This chain connects TRBV19 to TRBJ2-1; D uncertain. The germline V gene has CDR1 LNHDA and CDR2 SQIVND (reference sequence). The CDR3 is 14 amino acids. V dropped 8 bases and J dropped 4 bases, with 15 bases sitting between them. CDR3 sequence reads: CASGNWRIYNEQFF. The CDR3, as DNA: TGTGCCAGTGGAAACTGGCGGATATACAATGAGCAGTTCTTC.

This sequence joins TRBV5-1 and TRBJ1-6; 7 bases align to TRBD1. Germline assignment: CDR1 SGHRS and CDR2 YFSETQ. The CDR3 has 16 amino acids. The ends lost 0 bases at V and 8 bases at J; junction bases unmatched: 8. CDR3 nucleotide sequence: TGCGCCAGCAGCTTGGGGGCAGGGGGTTTGGATTCACCCCTCCACTTT. As protein: CASSLGAGGLDSPLHF.

This chain links TRBV9 with TRBJ2-5, with D possibly being TRBD2 (6 bases). With 0 bases removed from V and 7 bases from J, the gap between germline ends came to 13 bases. The CDR3 is 14 residues long. The germline CDR1 and CDR2 sequences are SGDLS and YYNGEE. CDR3 nucleotides: TGTGCCAGCAGCGTAGCCAGGGACTCAGGGACCCAGTACTTC. Encoded protein: CASSVARDSGTQYF.